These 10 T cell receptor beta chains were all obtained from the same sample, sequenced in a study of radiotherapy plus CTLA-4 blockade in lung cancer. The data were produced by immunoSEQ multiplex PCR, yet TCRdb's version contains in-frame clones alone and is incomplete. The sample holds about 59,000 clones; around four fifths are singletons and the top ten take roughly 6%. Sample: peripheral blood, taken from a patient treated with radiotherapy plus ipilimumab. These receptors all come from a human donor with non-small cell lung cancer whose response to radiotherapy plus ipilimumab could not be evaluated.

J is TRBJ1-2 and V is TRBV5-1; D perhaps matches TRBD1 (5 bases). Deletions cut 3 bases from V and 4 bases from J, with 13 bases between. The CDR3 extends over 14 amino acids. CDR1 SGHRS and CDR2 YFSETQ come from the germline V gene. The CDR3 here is CASSSYTGSYGYTF. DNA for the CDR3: TGCGCCAGCAGCTCCTATACAGGTAGCTATGGCTACACCTTC.

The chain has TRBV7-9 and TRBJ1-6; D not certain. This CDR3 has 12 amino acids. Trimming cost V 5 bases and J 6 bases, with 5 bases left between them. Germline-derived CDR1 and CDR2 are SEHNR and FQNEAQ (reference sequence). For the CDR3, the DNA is TGTGCCAGCAGCCTCGGTAATTCACCCCTCCACTTT. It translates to CASSLGNSPLHF.

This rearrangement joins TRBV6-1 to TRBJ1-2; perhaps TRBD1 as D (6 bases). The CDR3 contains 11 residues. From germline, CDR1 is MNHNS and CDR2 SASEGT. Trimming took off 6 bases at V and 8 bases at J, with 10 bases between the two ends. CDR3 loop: CASSATGGYTF. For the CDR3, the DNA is TGTGCCAGCAGCGCGACAGGAGGCTACACCTTC.

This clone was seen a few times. CDR3: CASSAGTVGNQPQHF. CDR3 DNA sequence: TGTGCCAGCAGCGCAGGGACTGTGGGCAATCAGCCCCAGCATTTT. The chain carries TRBV9 and TRBJ1-5; a weak D match, TRBD1 (5 bases). This CDR3 has 15 amino acids. Trimming shortened V by 3 bases and J by 2 bases, and 12 bases separated the two germline ends. Germline assignment: CDR1 SGDLS and CDR2 YYNGEE.

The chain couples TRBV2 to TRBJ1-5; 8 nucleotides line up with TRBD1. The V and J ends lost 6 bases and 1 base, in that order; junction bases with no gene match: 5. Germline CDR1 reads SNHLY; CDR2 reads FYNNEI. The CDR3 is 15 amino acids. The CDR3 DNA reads TGTGCCAGCAGGCCAGACAGGGGCAGCAATCAGCCCCAGCATTTT. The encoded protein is CASRPDRGSNQPQHF.

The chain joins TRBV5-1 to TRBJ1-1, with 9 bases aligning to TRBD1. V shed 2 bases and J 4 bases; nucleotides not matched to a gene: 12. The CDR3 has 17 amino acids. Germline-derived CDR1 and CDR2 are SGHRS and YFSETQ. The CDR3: CASSLTATGGGGTEAFF. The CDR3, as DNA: TGCGCCAGCAGCTTAACCGCGACAGGGGGAGGGGGCACTGAAGCTTTCTTT.

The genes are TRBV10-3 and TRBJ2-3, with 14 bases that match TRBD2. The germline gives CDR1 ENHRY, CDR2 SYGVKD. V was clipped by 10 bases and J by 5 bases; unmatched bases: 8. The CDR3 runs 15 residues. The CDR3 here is CATRLAGGGGDTQYF. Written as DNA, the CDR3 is TGTGCCACCCGACTAGCGGGAGGGGGAGGAGATACGCAGTATTTT.

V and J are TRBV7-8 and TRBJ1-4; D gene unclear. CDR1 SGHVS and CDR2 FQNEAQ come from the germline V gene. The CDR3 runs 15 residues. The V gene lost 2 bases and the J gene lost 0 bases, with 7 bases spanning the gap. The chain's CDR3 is CASSLRDSTNEKLFF. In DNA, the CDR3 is TGTGCCAGCAGCTTACGTGACTCAACTAATGAAAAACTGTTTTTT.

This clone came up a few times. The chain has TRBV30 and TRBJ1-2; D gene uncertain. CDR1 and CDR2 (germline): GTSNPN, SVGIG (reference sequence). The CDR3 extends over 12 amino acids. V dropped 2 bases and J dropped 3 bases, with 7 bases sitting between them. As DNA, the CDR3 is TGTGCCTGGAGTTTAATCGACTATGGCTACACCTTC. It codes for CAWSLIDYGYTF.

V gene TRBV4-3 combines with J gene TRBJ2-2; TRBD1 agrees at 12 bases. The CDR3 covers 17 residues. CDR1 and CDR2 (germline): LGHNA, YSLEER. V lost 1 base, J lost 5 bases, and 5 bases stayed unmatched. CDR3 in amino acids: CASSQGGDRGRTGELFF. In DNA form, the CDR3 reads TGCGCCAGCAGCCAAGGAGGGGACAGGGGGCGGACCGGGGAGCTGTTTTTT.